The clone carrying this TCR beta chain has more than one count but fewer than ten. This record belongs to a study of T cells in Graves' hyperthyroidism and ophthalmopathy. For the study at large: Peripheral blood was drawn at first diagnosis, prior to all treatment.

RNA transcripts served as the template for amplifying TCR beta CDR3 regions. First-round RT-PCR targeting the TCR CDR3 was performed with the HTBI primer set. TCRdb fed the multiplex PCR reads into MiXCR, producing one record per CDR3 protein. Among a few hundred thousand distinct CDR3 sequences, roughly 14% were seen once, and the ten largest hold roughly 25%. Aged 18 to 65, the patients had hyperthyroidism that was newly diagnosed and had lasted under 2 months. Together with thyroid ultrasound, orbital computed tomography, serum thyroxine and TRAb, clinical symptoms were used for diagnoses. Germline V CDR1 and CDR2: SGDLS, YYNGEE. The ends were cut back, 1 base at V and 4 bases at J, with 5 bases in the middle. The CDR3 contains 12 residues.

The sequence was obtained from a woman aged 18-30 years with Graves' hyperthyroidism that later progressed to Graves' ophthalmopathy. V and J are TRBV9 and TRBJ1-2; no firm D call. The sequenced sample was blood. CDR3 sequence: CASSVSGYGYTF. The CDR3 DNA reads TGTGCCAGCAGCGTATCTGGCTATGGCTACACCTTC.